A single sample gave rise to the 21 T cell receptor beta chains below, sequenced in a study of blood T cell repertoires in COVID-19 (dated by TCRdb to the early 2020s). The library was generated by the immunoSEQ multiplex PCR assay. Sourced from immuneACCESS, this table was stored by TCRdb with only in-frame sequences that have V and J called. A share of the clones is absent; for the studies checked, an unresolved V gene accounts for under half, and the remainder has no known explanation. For this sample the table gives approximately 300,000 clones, of which about 84% were detected only once. The ten largest clones add up to under 2% of the sample. The sequencing sample was made of peripheral blood. The receptor set was obtained from a woman aged 50 to 65 with acute or convalescent COVID-19.

The V gene is TRBV28, the J gene TRBJ2-7; D gene ambiguous. The CDR3 is 12 residues long. The germline V and J ends were trimmed by 7 bases and 1 base, with 8 bases remaining between them. CDR1 MDHEN and CDR2 SYDVKM come from the germline V gene. The CDR3 nucleotides read TGTGCCAGCACGGAGTCGTCCTACGAGCAGTACTTC. It specifies CASTESSYEQYF.

The rearrangement uses TRBV5-1 and TRBJ2-7; a possible D gene is TRBD2 (5 bases). CDR1 is SGHRS, CDR2 YFSETQ, per germline. Trimming took off 4 bases at V and 2 bases at J, with 13 bases between the two ends. The CDR3 extends over 14 amino acids. CDR3 bases: TGCGCCAGCAGCCTTCCCAGCGGAACCTACGAGCAGTACTTC. This encodes CASSLPSGTYEQYF.

This chain connects TRBV18 to TRBJ2-3, with 11 bases lining up with TRBD1. The CDR3 loop spans 17 amino acids. Germline assignment: CDR1 KGHSH and CDR2 LQKENI. The V segment lost 0 bases and the J segment 2 bases; nucleotides outside the gene matches: 4. CDR3 protein: CASSPPRTGGFTDTQYF. CDR3 DNA: TGTGCCAGCTCACCACCGCGGACAGGGGGCTTCACAGATACGCAGTATTTT. The whole variable domain, remainder taken from reference TRBV18 and TRBJ2-3, is NAGVMQNPRHLVRRRGQEARLRCSPMKGHSHVYWYRQLPEEGLKFMVYLQKENIIDESGMPKERFSAEFPKEGPSILRIQQVVRGDSAAYFCASSPPRTGGFTDTQYFGPGTRLTVL.

The chain employs TRBV28 and TRBJ2-7, with 9 positions matching TRBD1. CDR3 size: 16 residues. Per germline, CDR1 MDHEN and CDR2 SYDVKM. V trimming: 6 bases; J trimming: 6 bases; junction bases outside the gene matches: 15. The CDR3 DNA sequence: TGTGCCAGCAGGCCAAACAGGGGGCGGTTAGCTGCCGAGCAGTACTTC. Its protein product is CASRPNRGRLAAEQYF.

CDR3 nucleotide sequence: TGCAGCGTTGCGGGGTCGTTAACGGCGGCGGGTGGCACCGGGGAGCTGTTTTTT. This sequence encodes CSVAGSLTAAGGTGELFF. The gene calls are TRBV29-1 and TRBJ2-2; possible D gene TRBD2, 5 bases. CDR1 is SQVTM, CDR2 ANQGSEA, per germline. CDR3 size: 18 residues. Trimming stripped 4 bases from V and 4 bases from J, with 25 bases between.

This chain uses TRBV7-3 with TRBJ2-7; tentatively, D is TRBD2 (5 bases). Germline-derived CDR1 and CDR2 are SGHTA and FQGTGA. The V and J ends lost 2 bases and 0 bases respectively, with 5 bases between them. The CDR3 runs 13 residues. CDR3 sequence: CASSLDYSYEQYF. The CDR3 nucleotides read TGTGCCAGCAGCTTAGACTACTCCTACGAGCAGTACTTC. The whole variable domain, filled in from reference TRBV7-3 and TRBJ2-7, reads GAGVSQTPSNKVTEKGKYVELRCDPISGHTALYWYRQSLGQGPEFLIYFQGTGAADDSGLPNDRFFAVRPEGSVSTLKIQRTERGDSAVYLCASSLDYSYEQYFGPGTRLTVT.

In its sample, this clone was seen a few times. The chain has TRBV6-5 and TRBJ1-3; D might be TRBD1 (5 bases). Germline V CDR1 and CDR2: MNHEY, SVGAGI. The CDR3 is 13 residues long. Trimming removed 8 bases from V and 1 base from J, with 9 bases in between. The CDR3 DNA sequence: TGTGCCAGCCGACAGAGTTCTGGAAACACCATATATTTT. Protein sequence: CASRQSSGNTIYF.

The chain is built from TRBV19 and TRBJ1-2, with 8 bases fitting TRBD1. V was pared by 5 bases and J by 0 bases, with 17 bases of the junction left unmatched. Germline lookup yields CDR1 LNHDA and CDR2 SQIVND (reference sequence). The CDR3 consists of 19 residues. CDR3 region: CASSPSTGQGSRPNYGYTF. The DNA of the CDR3 is TGTGCCAGTAGTCCCTCGACCGGACAGGGCTCTCGCCCTAACTATGGCTACACCTTC.

This sequence joins TRBV28 and TRBJ2-7; a weak D match, TRBD2 (6 bases). The CDR3 is 16 amino acids. The V end was cut by 1 base, the J end by 0 bases, with 13 bases between. Germline lookup yields CDR1 MDHEN and CDR2 SYDVKM. The CDR3 spells CASSLFSGTHSYEQYF. The CDR3 region has the DNA TGTGCCAGCAGTTTATTTAGCGGAACCCACTCCTACGAGCAGTACTTC. Full variable domain (outside the CDR3, taken from reference TRBV28 and TRBJ2-7): DVKVTQSSRYLVKRTGEKVFLECVQDMDHENMFWYRQDPGLGLRLIYFSYDVKMKEKGDIPEGYSVSREKKERFSLILESASTNQTSMYLCASSLFSGTHSYEQYFGPGTRLTVT.

J is TRBJ1-1 and V is TRBV4-3; 9 bases agree with TRBD1. CDR3 length equals 18 residues. After removal of 1 base from V and 3 bases from J, the junction contained 12 bases not matched to a gene. Germline CDR1 LGHNA, CDR2 YSLEER. The chain's CDR3 is CASSQGARTGDGHTEAFF. DNA for the CDR3: TGCGCCAGCAGCCAAGGGGCCCGGACAGGGGACGGGCACACTGAAGCTTTCTTT.

The chain recombines TRBV19 with TRBJ2-3, with D possibly matching TRBD2 (6 bases). This CDR3 has 15 amino acids. The V end was cut by 9 bases, the J end by 1 base, with 17 bases between. The germline gives CDR1 LNHDA, CDR2 SQIVND (reference sequence). CDR3 in amino acids: CASHSLAEGTDTQYF. CDR3 bases: TGTGCCAGCCATTCGTTAGCGGAGGGCACAGATACGCAGTATTTT.

V usage is TRBV7-9 and J usage is TRBJ2-3, with 12 positions matching TRBD2. Germline V gene data show CDR1 as SEHNR and CDR2 as FQNEAQ (reference sequence). Trimming cost V 3 bases and J 4 bases; bases outside gene matches: 8. The CDR3 has 17 amino acids. The CDR3: CASSLLAGGPFADTQYF. DNA of the CDR3: TGTGCCAGCAGCTTGCTAGCGGGAGGGCCATTCGCAGATACGCAGTATTTT.

This clone showed up just once. The V call is TRBV10-3, the J call TRBJ2-1; 7 bases match TRBD2. In germline, CDR1 is ENHRY, CDR2 SYGVKD. After removal of 6 bases from V and 5 bases from J, the junction contained 13 bases not matched to a gene. The CDR3 has 16 residues. CDR3 protein: CAISPLGGRANNEQFF. For the CDR3, the DNA is TGTGCCATCAGCCCCCTTGGTGGGAGGGCTAACAATGAGCAGTTCTTC.

V and J are TRBV28 and TRBJ2-1; 12 bases align to TRBD2. CDR1 and CDR2 (germline): MDHEN, SYDVKM. The V segment lost 8 bases and the J segment 8 bases; nucleotides outside the gene matches: 4. The CDR3 is made up of 13 amino acids. As DNA, the CDR3 is TGTGCCAGCCGACTAGCGGGAGTACATGAGCAGTTCTTC. As protein: CASRLAGVHEQFF.

The chain joins TRBV5-6 to TRBJ1-4; D may be TRBD1 (6 bases). Trimming cost V 3 bases and J 2 bases, with 20 bases left between them. This CDR3 is built from 18 residues. Germline V gene lookup returns CDR1 SGHDT and CDR2 YYEEEE. CDR3 sequence reads: CASSSPRYSGATNEKLFF. The CDR3 nucleotides read TGTGCCAGCAGCTCTCCTCGTTACTCAGGGGCGACTAATGAAAAACTGTTTTTT.

The chain combines TRBV30 with TRBJ2-7; D is unclear. Trimming took 2 bases from V and 4 from J, leaving 9 bases between them. The germline gives CDR1 GTSNPN, CDR2 SVGIG (reference sequence). CDR3 length: 12 amino acids. The CDR3 protein is CAWSSITYEQYF. The CDR3, as DNA: TGTGCCTGGAGTTCAATAACTTACGAGCAGTACTTC.

To note about this clone: This sample includes further DNA sequences coding for the same CDR3. The chain combines TRBV5-1 with TRBJ2-7, with 8 bases matching TRBD2. The CDR3 sequence is 15 residues long. In germline, CDR1 is SGHRS, CDR2 YFSETQ. Losses at the gene ends were 0 bases for V and 4 bases for J; bases not matched to a gene: 6. The chain's CDR3 is CASSLGPAGEYEQYF. The CDR3 bases are TGCGCCAGCAGCTTGGGCCCAGCGGGAGAATACGAGCAGTACTTC.

Concerning this clone itself: This same CDR3 is encoded by further DNA sequences in the sample. The genes are TRBV19 and TRBJ2-1; the match to TRBD2 covers 7 bases. The CDR3 sequence is 11 residues long. With V trimmed by 8 bases and J by 10 bases, 5 bases remained unmatched. The germline CDR1 and CDR2 sequences are LNHDA and SQIVND (reference sequence). The CDR3: CASSTSVEQFF. The DNA for the CDR3 is TGTGCCAGTTCAACTAGCGTAGAGCAGTTCTTC.

The chain uses TRBV19 and TRBJ1-2, with 9 bases aligning to TRBD1. V shed 4 bases, J shed 6 bases, and the junction held 3 bases outside the gene matches. The germline CDR1 and CDR2 sequences are LNHDA and SQIVND (reference sequence). The CDR3 loop spans 13 amino acids. DNA for the CDR3: TGTGCCAGTAGTACGACAGGGGGGAATGGCTACACCTTC. It specifies CASSTTGGNGYTF.

The rearrangement joins TRBV28 to TRBJ2-1; 9 nucleotides match TRBD2. Losses at the gene ends were 8 bases for V and 8 bases for J; bases not matched to a gene: 7. CDR1 and CDR2 from the germline V gene are MDHEN and SYDVKM. The CDR3 is 13 residues long. CDR3 DNA: TGTGCCAGCGGGACTAGCTTACAGTATGAGCAGTTCTTC. This codes for CASGTSLQYEQFF.

The chain carries TRBV9 and TRBJ2-2; TRBD1 might be the D (5 bases). The ends were cut back, 0 bases at V and 0 bases at J, with 21 bases in the middle. This CDR3 region has 20 residues. Germline loops: CDR1 SGDLS, CDR2 YYNGEE. CDR3 in DNA: TGTGCCAGCAGCGTAGTTGGCAGCTTAGGGGTGTCGACGAACACCGGGGAGCTGTTTTTT. Residues: CASSVVGSLGVSTNTGELFF.